Listed below are T cell receptor beta chains from one sample, sequenced in a study of blood T cell repertoires in COVID-19. The repertoire was sequenced with immunoSEQ multiplex PCR; TCRdb's copy has only in-frame clones and lacks some. The sample holds almost 500,000 clones; around nine tenths are singletons and the top ten take 8% to 9.5%. Sequencing input: PBMCs or T cells enriched from blood (not recorded which). Every receptor here comes from a woman aged 55-69 years who had recovered from COVID-19. Each CDR3 is given with its conserved first and last residue.

j_call	v_call	cdr3_aa
TRBJ1-5	TRBV6-5	CASRSGGSQHF
TRBJ2-1	TRBV24-1	CATSDRGGGRHNEQFF
TRBJ2-3	TRBV10-3	CAISVGAPDTQYF
TRBJ2-4	TRBV14	CASSQGGLAGIKNIQYF
TRBJ2-2	TRBV7-2	CASSLRSGLAVTGELFF
TRBJ1-5	TRBV6-5	CASSDTGSQPQHF
TRBJ1-5	TRBV4-1	CASSRGQGNQPQHF
TRBJ2-7	TRBV5-1	CASSPATGGARGEQYF
TRBJ2-5	TRBV19	CASRAGVGVSETQYF
TRBJ2-7	TRBV6-5	CASSLIGTAYEQYF
TRBJ1-2	TRBV24-1	CATSPAGQGVYGYTF
TRBJ1-2	TRBV6-5	CASSYLGQAYGYTF
TRBJ2-3	TRBV7-2	CASTDRRRTDTQYF
TRBJ2-1	TRBV11-2	CASSFGEVFYNEQFF
TRBJ2-3	TRBV7-6	CASSPTPGGTDTQYF
TRBJ2-3	TRBV18	CASSLQTGGSDTQYF
TRBJ2-3	TRBV24-1	CATTTGVASQYIADTQYF
TRBJ1-4	TRBV11-3	CASRRGGLGEKLFF
TRBJ1-6	TRBV24-1	CATSAYSGSPLHF
TRBJ1-2	TRBV12-3/TRBV12-4	CASSPDRYYGYTF
TRBJ1-2	TRBV6-5	CASSPPQGGGYTF
TRBJ1-5	TRBV7-8	CASSLRLGQNQPQHF
TRBJ2-6	TRBV9	CASSGLPGQAGANVLTF
TRBJ1-1	TRBV7-2	CASSLARGNTEAFF
TRBJ1-6	TRBV2	CASSERGHDSPLHF
TRBJ2-5	TRBV5-4	CASSRTGAETQYF